Below are 26 T cell receptor beta chains sequenced from a single sample in a study of cytomegalovirus exposure and HLA in healthy donors. PCR amplification relied on 60 Vbeta primers (plus 13 Jbeta primers). Libraries were prepared by immunoSEQ multiplex PCR; TCRdb keeps only in-frame clonotypes and omits some of them. Of fewer than 120,000 clones listed, over 60% are singletons. The sample was PBMCs. These receptors were taken from a woman aged 55-70 years in good health and CMV-seropositive.

Only one count was recorded for this clone. This chain connects TRBV18 to TRBJ1-5; D not resolved. The germline V gene has CDR1 KGHSH and CDR2 LQKENI. Trimming removed 3 bases at V and 2 bases at J, with 5 bases between. The CDR3 has 13 residues. CDR3 bases: TGTGCCAGCTCACCTTATCGCAATCAGCCCCAGCATTTT. Translated, it gives CASSPYRNQPQHF.

The CDR3 sequence: CASSQGLGAVESQYF. DNA of the CDR3: TGCGCCAGCAGCCAAGGGTTAGGGGCAGTCGAATCGCAGTATTTT. The J gene is TRBJ2-3, the V gene TRBV4-1; D may be TRBD1 (5 bases). CDR1 is MGHRA, CDR2 YSYEKL, per germline. Trimming cost V 1 base and J 10 bases, with 18 bases left between them. The CDR3 spans 15 residues.

This sequence joins TRBV7-6 and TRBJ2-5, with D possibly TRBD2 on 5 matching bases. Germline CDR1 and CDR2: SGHVS and FNYEAQ. The CDR3 covers 14 residues. Trimming pared 0 bases from V and 9 bases from J, leaving 14 bases between. The CDR3 sequence: CASSLAGGAGAQYF. The CDR3 coding sequence is TGTGCCAGCAGCTTAGCGGGCGGCGCCGGGGCCCAGTACTTC.

The chain uses TRBV18 and TRBJ1-1; 7 nucleotides line up with TRBD1. The germline V gene has CDR1 KGHSH and CDR2 LQKENI. CDR3 size: 16 residues. With 3 bases clipped from V and 4 bases from J, the junction kept 11 bases outside the gene matches. The CDR3 is CASSPQPRTGLTEAFF. The CDR3, as DNA: TGTGCCAGCTCACCTCAACCGAGGACAGGCCTCACTGAAGCTTTCTTT.

This clone has a single count. The CDR3 loop is CASSLEGPGLAMETQYF. The DNA of the CDR3 is TGTGCCAGCAGCTTAGAGGGTCCGGGACTAGCGATGGAGACCCAGTACTTC. The chain recombines TRBV7-9 with TRBJ2-5; 10 nucleotides agree with TRBD2. The germline V gene has CDR1 SEHNR and CDR2 FQNEAQ (reference sequence). V dropped 1 base and J dropped 5; count of bases not matched to a gene: 10. This CDR3 has 17 residues.

The chain couples TRBV11-2 to TRBJ2-7; 9 bases are a match to TRBD2. The CDR3 runs 12 residues. Trimming removed 9 bases from V and 5 bases from J; junction bases left unmatched: 5. The V gene's germline CDR1 is SGHAT and CDR2 FQNNGV. The CDR3 DNA sequence: TGTGCCAGTGTGGCTAGCGGGGACGAGCAGTACTTC. Translating gives CASVASGDEQYF.

The chain employs TRBV18 and TRBJ2-7, with TRBD1 identical over 10 bases. This CDR3 is 13 amino acids long. The germline V gene has CDR1 KGHSH and CDR2 LQKENI. V dropped 3 bases and J dropped 8; count of bases not matched to a gene: 4. This CDR3 reads CASSPGTGVKQYF. In nucleotides, the CDR3 is TGTGCCAGCTCACCCGGGACAGGGGTTAAGCAGTACTTC.

A few counts support this clone. The rearrangement uses TRBV7-6 and TRBJ2-3, with D unresolved. CDR3 length: 16 residues. Trimming stripped 4 bases from V and 1 base from J, with 15 bases between. CDR1 is SGHVS and CDR2 is FNYEAQ in the germline V gene. CDR3 region: CASSSWALQGTDTQYF. The CDR3 region has the DNA TGTGCCAGCAGCTCCTGGGCCCTGCAAGGCACAGATACGCAGTATTTT. Combining the CDR3 with reference TRBV7-6 and TRBJ2-3 gives the whole variable domain GAGVSQSPRYKVTKRGQDVALRCDPISGHVSLYWYRQALGQGPEFLTYFNYEAQQDKSGLPNDRFSAERPEGSISTLTIQRTEQRDSAMYRCASSSWALQGTDTQYFGPGTRLTVL.

This clone was recorded at least ten times. This sequence joins TRBV9 and TRBJ2-3; D ambiguous. V lost 0 bases and J 0 bases, leaving 8 bases between the germline ends. CDR3 length: 15 amino acids. Germline CDR1 SGDLS, CDR2 YYNGEE. CDR3: CASSVEFTSTDTQYF. The CDR3 DNA follows: TGTGCCAGCAGCGTAGAGTTTACTAGCACAGATACGCAGTATTTT.

The V call is TRBV7-9, the J call TRBJ1-2; 7 positions match TRBD1. Germline V gene sequence: CDR1 SEHNR, CDR2 FQNEAQ (reference sequence). V gave up 3 bases and J gave up 0 bases; unmatched junction bases: 7. The CDR3 extends over 16 amino acids. CDR3 region: CASSLTGSTTNYGYTF. CDR3 coding DNA: TGTGCCAGCAGCTTGACAGGGTCGACCACTAACTATGGCTACACCTTC.

V gene TRBV13 combines with J gene TRBJ2-5; 10 bases fit TRBD2. The V gene's germline CDR1 is PRHDT and CDR2 FYEKMQ (reference sequence). Trimming at V came to 5 bases and at J to 4 bases, leaving 10 bases not matched to a gene. The CDR3 is made up of 16 amino acids. CDR3 nucleotide sequence: TGTGCCAGCAGCATAATAGCGGGAGGTGTGGGAGAGACCCAGTACTTC. Its translation is CASSIIAGGVGETQYF.

This chain connects TRBV29-1 to TRBJ2-1; possibly TRBD1 for D (6 bases). V was cut by 1 base and J by 10 bases, with 14 bases left in between. Germline V CDR1 and CDR2: SQVTM, ANQGSEA. The CDR3 consists of 13 residues. CDR3 DNA: TGCAGCGTTGAAGGCCTGGACAGCTCGGAGCAGTTCTTC. Its translation is CSVEGLDSSEQFF.

This clone was detected only once. The chain couples TRBV10-3 to TRBJ2-3; TRBD2 matches at 7 bases. The V gene's germline CDR1 is ENHRY and CDR2 SYGVKD. The CDR3 covers 15 residues. Unmatched junction bases numbered 9, after V lost 3 bases and J lost 6 bases. The CDR3 reads CAISDPLAGRDTQYF. CDR3 coding DNA: TGTGCCATCAGTGACCCGTTAGCGGGCAGGGATACGCAGTATTTT.

CDR3: CSVREGTGELFF. In DNA form, the CDR3 reads TGCAGCGTACGGGAGGGCACCGGGGAGCTGTTTTTT. The genes are TRBV29-1 and TRBJ2-2, with 8 bases aligning to TRBD2. J gave up 4 bases and V 6 bases, and 1 base lay outside the gene matches. This CDR3 comprises 12 residues. Germline-derived CDR1 and CDR2 are SQVTM and ANQGSEA.

This clone was seen a few times. At one end, the junction sequence differs from germline, possibly due to a read error. The rearrangement links TRBV7-9 to TRBJ2-7; 9 bases map to TRBD1. There are 14 residues in the CDR3. Germline V CDR1 and CDR2: SEHNR, FQNEAQ (reference sequence). This CDR3 is CSSSSPTGGYEQYF. DNA for the CDR3: TGTTCCAGCAGCTCCCCGACAGGGGGGTACGAGCAGTACTTC.

This clone showed up just a few times. The chain links TRBV6-5 to TRBJ1-3, with 9 bases that match TRBD1. Germline CDR1 reads MNHEY; CDR2 reads SVGAGI. The CDR3 contains 16 residues. V trimming: 0 bases; J trimming: 0 bases; junction bases outside the gene matches: 0. The CDR3 bases are TGTGCCAGCAGTTACTCGACAGGGGGCTCTGGAAACACCATATATTTT. Its protein product is CASSYSTGGSGNTIYF.

This rearrangement joins TRBV11-3 to TRBJ2-5; the D gene is possibly TRBD2 (6 bases). The CDR3 contains 14 residues. V was trimmed by 3 bases and J by 5 bases, leaving 13 bases between them. The V gene's germline CDR1 is SGHNT and CDR2 YENEEA. Here the CDR3 reads CASSLGGERETQYF. The CDR3 DNA follows: TGTGCCAGCAGCTTGGGCGGGGAAAGGGAGACCCAGTACTTC.

The chain employs TRBV19 and TRBJ2-7; TRBD2 matches 9 bases. This CDR3 comprises 13 residues. The germline gives CDR1 LNHDA, CDR2 SQIVND (reference sequence). Losses at the gene ends were 5 bases for V and 5 bases for J; bases not matched to a gene: 4. As DNA, the CDR3 is TGTGCCAGTAGTTTAGCGGGAGTGGACGAGCAGTACTTC. Its translation is CASSLAGVDEQYF.

The chain is built from TRBV5-1 and TRBJ2-1; 11 nucleotides agree with TRBD2. Per germline, CDR1 SGHRS and CDR2 YFSETQ. V lost 4 bases, J lost 8 bases, and 14 bases stayed unmatched. The CDR3 consists of 17 residues. The CDR3 DNA reads TGCGCCAGCAGCCCCTTTCCTAGCGGGAGGTTTGGGGATGAGCAGTTCTTC. Its translation: CASSPFPSGRFGDEQFF.

The chain employs TRBV25-1 and TRBJ2-5; D may be TRBD1 (5 bases). The CDR3 is made up of 11 amino acids. The V and J ends lost 4 bases and 7 bases respectively, with 7 bases between them. Germline-derived CDR1 and CDR2 are MGHDK and SYGVNS. This CDR3 is CASSVQGTQYF. In nucleotides, the CDR3 is TGTGCCAGCAGTGTGCAGGGGACCCAGTACTTC.

This rearrangement joins TRBV4-2 to TRBJ2-1, with D perhaps TRBD1 (6 bases). Trimming took off 4 bases at V and 3 bases at J, with 13 bases between the two ends. Germline CDR1 is LGHNA and CDR2 is YNFKEQ. The CDR3 is 15 amino acids. The CDR3 nucleotides are TGTGCCAGCAGCCCAATACAGGGAGACTACAATGAGCAGTTCTTC. Translating gives CASSPIQGDYNEQFF.

This chain connects TRBV7-9 to TRBJ1-1; TRBD1 matches 7 bases. CDR3 size: 14 residues. Germline trimming cut 5 bases from V and 4 bases from J; bases unmatched to any gene: 7. CDR1 is SEHNR and CDR2 is FQNEAQ in the germline V gene (reference sequence). CDR3: CASSKRQGGTEAFF. In DNA form, the CDR3 reads TGTGCCAGCAGCAAACGACAGGGAGGCACTGAAGCTTTCTTT.

This rearrangement joins TRBV19 to TRBJ2-2, with 9 bases that match TRBD2. Germline assignment: CDR1 LNHDA and CDR2 SQIVND (reference sequence). Losses at the gene ends were 6 bases for V and 4 bases for J; bases not matched to a gene: 18. This CDR3 region has 19 residues. The CDR3 protein is CASRLSGRELAGITGELFF. CDR3 coding DNA: TGTGCCAGTAGGCTTAGTGGGCGGGAGCTAGCGGGGATCACCGGGGAGCTGTTTTTT. Based on the CDR3 plus reference TRBV19 and TRBJ2-2, the full variable domain is DGGITQSPKYLFRKEGQNVTLSCEQNLNHDAMYWYRQDPGQGLRLIYYSQIVNDFQKGDIAEGYSVSREKKESFPLTVTSAQKNPTAFYLCASRLSGRELAGITGELFFGEGSRLTVL.

V is TRBV2 and J is TRBJ2-3; TRBD1 agrees at 9 bases. V trimming: 6 bases; J trimming: 3 bases; junction bases outside the gene matches: 7. The CDR3 runs 15 residues. CDR1 is SNHLY and CDR2 is FYNNEI in the germline V gene. CDR3: CASRRQGGVTDTQYF. The CDR3 DNA reads as TGTGCCAGCAGGAGACAGGGGGGGGTGACAGATACGCAGTATTTT.

The CDR3 here is CASSSYRTSGTTDTQYF. In nucleotides, the CDR3 is TGTGCCAGCAGCTCGTACCGGACTAGCGGGACGACAGATACGCAGTATTTT. The gene calls are TRBV7-9 and TRBJ2-3, with 12 bases fitting TRBD2. Germline CDR1 SEHNR, CDR2 FQNEAQ (reference sequence). This CDR3 is 17 amino acids long. V lost 4 bases, J lost 3 bases, and 8 bases stayed unmatched.

The chain couples TRBV27 to TRBJ2-3, with 7 bases identical to TRBD2. The germline V gene has CDR1 MNHEY and CDR2 SMNVEV (reference sequence). Unmatched junction bases numbered 5, after V lost 4 bases and J lost 4 bases. This CDR3 has 14 residues. The CDR3, as DNA: TGTGCCAGCAGTTGGTCCGCGGGGGCAGATACGCAGTATTTT. This codes for CASSWSAGADTQYF.